Presented here are 13 T cell receptor beta chains from one specimen sequenced in a study of spatial heterogeneity in lung cancer. One entry per CDR3 protein results from TCRdb running MiXCR on the 5' RACE reads. The sample includes more than 6,500 distinct CDR3 sequences, about 5% of them seen just once. Time point given: sample taken at primary tumor resection. Tumor, nontumor lung or frozen PBMC supplied whole RNA that was sequenced unsorted. Specimen: PBMCs, collected at surgery. These receptors originate from a male donor with early-stage non-small cell lung cancer.

This clonotype was picked up many times. The V call is TRBV18, the J call TRBJ1-1, with 7 bases identical to TRBD1. With V trimmed by 5 bases and J by 2 bases, 5 bases remained unmatched. The CDR3 has 14 amino acids. Germline loops: CDR1 KGHSH, CDR2 LQKENI. The CDR3 coding sequence is TGTGCCAGCTCATTAGGGACAGCCAACACTGAAGCTTTCTTT. This codes for CASSLGTANTEAFF.

There are a few counts of this clonotype. The chain joins TRBV12-3 or TRBV12-4 to TRBJ2-1; D is perhaps TRBD1 or TRBD2 (6 bases each). This CDR3 region has 14 residues. V was pared by 6 bases and J by 15 bases, with 24 bases between. DNA for the CDR3: TGTGCCAGCAGGATCGAACTGGGTGGGGGGCGGCCGTTCTTC. It translates to CASRIELGGGRPFF.

This clonotype showed up many times. The chain couples TRBV7-9 to TRBJ1-1; 7 bases agree with TRBD1. The V segment lost 5 bases and the J segment 0 bases; nucleotides outside the gene matches: 9. The CDR3 is 16 amino acids. The germline gives CDR1 SEHNR, CDR2 FQNEAQ (reference sequence). This chain's CDR3 is CASSQGPTGMNTEAFF. The CDR3 nucleotides are TGTGCCAGCAGCCAGGGCCCGACAGGGATGAACACTGAAGCTTTCTTT.

This clonotype has at least ten counts. The chain employs TRBV6-5 and TRBJ2-2; D gene uncertain. Trimming removed 10 bases at V and 0 bases at J, with 12 bases between. The CDR3 extends over 14 amino acids. Germline V gene sequence: CDR1 MNHEY, CDR2 SVGAGI. CDR3 sequence: CATLLRSNTGELFF. The CDR3 bases are TGTGCCACCCTCCTCCGGTCGAACACCGGGGAGCTGTTTTTT.

This clonotype was observed many times. The V and J genes are TRBV5-5 and TRBJ2-5, with TRBD2 as a possible D gene (6 bases). The CDR3 extends over 14 amino acids. Trimming removed 6 bases at V and 5 bases at J, with 17 bases between. Germline-derived CDR1 and CDR2 are SGHKS and YYEKEE (reference sequence). CDR3 DNA: TGTGCCAGCACCCTCAGCCCGCGGGGTGAGACCCAGTACTTC. It yields the protein CASTLSPRGETQYF.

Ten or more counts support this clonotype. J is TRBJ1-2 and V is TRBV27; D ambiguous. Germline CDR1 MNHEY, CDR2 SMNVEV (reference sequence). The length of the CDR3 is 12 residues. Between the trimmed V and J ends, which lost 11 bases and 4 bases, there was a span of 14 bases. CDR3 protein: CAGPSGAYGYTF. The CDR3 bases are TGTGCCGGTCCTTCGGGCGCCTATGGCTACACCTTC.

This clonotype came up many times. The V call is TRBV5-1, the J call TRBJ2-1; 11 bases are shared with TRBD2. V was clipped by 8 bases and J by 11 bases; unmatched bases: 18. CDR1 and CDR2 from the germline V gene are SGHRS and YFSETQ. CDR3 size: 16 residues. The CDR3 DNA reads TGCGCCAGTAGAAAGCAGACCTCCACTAGCGGGAGAAAGCAGTTCTTC. Translating it yields CASRKQTSTSGRKQFF.

This clonotype occurred many times. The chain links TRBV10-1 to TRBJ2-1; a possible D gene is TRBD2 (6 bases). V was trimmed by 3 bases and J by 6 bases, leaving 9 bases between them. The CDR3 extends over 13 amino acids. Germline CDR1 is WNHNN and CDR2 is SYGVQD (reference sequence). CDR3 in amino acids: CASSERERNEQFF. The CDR3, as DNA: TGCGCCAGCAGTGAACGGGAGCGCAATGAGCAGTTCTTC.

This clonotype was seen repeatedly, ten times or more. The chain uses TRBV5-1 and TRBJ2-1; tentative D call: TRBD1 (5 bases). With 7 bases removed from V and 0 bases from J, the gap between germline ends came to 14 bases. The CDR3 loop spans 15 amino acids. The germline gives CDR1 SGHRS, CDR2 YFSETQ. The CDR3 DNA is TGCGCCAGCCAGGGTCGAGCAAGCTCCTACAATGAGCAGTTCTTC. Residues: CASQGRASSYNEQFF. Based on the CDR3 plus reference TRBV5-1 and TRBJ2-1, the full variable domain is KAGVTQTPRYLIKTRGQQVTLSCSPISGHRSVSWYQQTPGQGLQFLFEYFSETQRNKGNFPGRFSGRQFSNSRSEMNVSTLELGDSALYLCASQGRASSYNEQFFGPGTRLTVL.

This clonotype occurred a few times. This chain uses TRBV6-2 or TRBV6-3 with TRBJ1-1, with TRBD1 as a possible D gene (6 bases). Deletions cut 2 bases from V and 4 bases from J, with 8 bases between. This CDR3 is built from 13 residues. Germline CDR1 and CDR2: MNHEY and SVGEGT. CDR3 DNA: TGTGCCAGCAGTTACAGGGGGGGCACTGAAGCTTTCTTT. This sequence encodes CASSYRGGTEAFF.

The CDR3 DNA sequence: TGCAGCGTCCAGGGGGCCATGAACACTGAAGCTTTCTTT. The encoded protein is CSVQGAMNTEAFF. J is TRBJ1-1 and V is TRBV29-1; 8 nucleotides align to TRBD1. The ends lost 6 bases at V and 0 bases at J; junction bases unmatched: 3. Germline CDR1 reads SQVTM; CDR2 reads ANQGSEA. The CDR3 runs to 13 residues.

This clonotype is classed as medium-sized (0.01 to 0.1%). This rearrangement joins TRBV27 to TRBJ2-2; 7 nucleotides line up with TRBD1. The CDR3 has 15 residues. Trimming cost V 5 bases and J 6 bases; bases outside gene matches: 9. Germline V CDR1 and CDR2: MNHEY, SMNVEV (reference sequence). CDR3 DNA sequence: TGTGCCAGCAGTCTCTCGACAGGGCGGCCCGGGGAGCTGTTTTTT. Its translation is CASSLSTGRPGELFF.

This clonotype was detected many times. V gene TRBV7-9 combines with J gene TRBJ2-7; possibly TRBD2 for D (6 bases). The V gene's germline CDR1 is SEHNR and CDR2 FQNEAQ (reference sequence). The CDR3 sequence is 15 residues long. V was clipped by 0 bases and J by 0 bases, with 9 bases between them. CDR3: CASSLAEGSSYEQYF. CDR3 bases: TGTGCCAGCAGCTTAGCGGAGGGGAGCTCCTACGAGCAGTACTTC. Supplemented by reference TRBV7-9 and TRBJ2-7, the full variable domain reads DTGVSQNPRHKITKRGQNVTFRCDPISEHNRLYWYRQTLGQGPEFLTYFQNEAQLEKSRLLSDRFSAERPKGSFSTLEIQRTEQGDSAMYLCASSLAEGSSYEQYFGPGTRLTVT.